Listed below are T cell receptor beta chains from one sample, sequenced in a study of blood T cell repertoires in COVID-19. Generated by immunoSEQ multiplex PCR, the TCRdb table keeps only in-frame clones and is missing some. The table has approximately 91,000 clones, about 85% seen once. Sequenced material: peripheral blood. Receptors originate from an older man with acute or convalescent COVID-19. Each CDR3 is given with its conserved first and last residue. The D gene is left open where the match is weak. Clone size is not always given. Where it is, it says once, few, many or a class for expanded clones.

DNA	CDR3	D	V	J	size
TGTGCCAGCAGCCCCGGGGGGGTCCGCACTGAAGCTTTCTTT	CASSPGGVRTEAFF	-	TRBV11-2	TRBJ1-1	-
TGTGCCAGCAGTACGTGGACAGACAATCAGCCCCAGCATTTT	CASSTWTDNQPQHF	-	TRBV27	TRBJ1-5	-
TGTGCCAGCAGCCAAGACCCCAGGAGGTATAACTATGGCTACACCTTC	CASSQDPRRYNYGYTF	-	TRBV4-2	TRBJ1-2	-
TGTGCCAGCAGCTTGCCGGGACAGGGCTTTGGGGCCAACGTCCTGACTTTC	CASSLPGQGFGANVLTF	TRBD1	TRBV5-4	TRBJ2-6	-
TGCGCCAGCAGCTATGACAGAAAGCTTATGAACACTGAAGCTTTCTTT	CASSYDRKLMNTEAFF	-	TRBV5-1	TRBJ1-1	-
TGTGCCAGCGATCGGCAGGGGTCGACCACGGGCACAGATACGCAGTATTTT	CASDRQGSTTGTDTQYF	-	TRBV19	TRBJ2-3	-
TGTGCCAGCCGGGACTTACCTTACAATGAGCAGTTCTTC	CASRDLPYNEQFF	-	TRBV2	TRBJ2-1	-
TGCAGTGCTAGTGCTCGGGAAATATCTGGAAACACCATATATTTT	CSASAREISGNTIYF	-	TRBV20-1	TRBJ1-3	-
TGCGCCAGCAGCTCCGCAGCGGGGGGGCCAGGGGATACGCAGTATTTT	CASSSAAGGPGDTQYF	TRBD2	TRBV5-1	TRBJ2-3	-
TGTGCCTGGAGCCCCCTGGGGGGGAGCTCCTACGAGCAGTACTTC	CAWSPLGGSSYEQYF	TRBD2	TRBV30	TRBJ2-7	few
TGTGCCAGCAGCTTTTATCGCCGGGAAGAGACCCAGTACTTC	CASSFYRREETQYF	-	TRBV5-6	TRBJ2-5	-
TGTGCTAGTGGTTTGGTACTCACCCGGACACCGTACGAGCAGTACTTC	CASGLVLTRTPYEQYF	-	TRBV12-5	TRBJ2-7	-